These T cell receptor beta chains were read from a single sample in a study of human T cells and chemical hapten exposure. From the RACE reads, TCRdb called clonotypes with MiXCR, one entry per CDR3 protein. The table records roughly 130,000 distinct CDR3 sequences, about 8.2% of them present only once. Sequencing was done on a sample of whole blood. All receptors derive from a male donor in good health. Some clones in this sample may be carry-over from other donors' samples. CDR3s include the opening cysteine and the closing phenylalanine or tryptophan. The order of the fields is V gene, D gene, J gene, CDR3 protein. A D gene is named only where the DNA matches it firmly.

>TRBV7-2|TRBD1|TRBJ2-1
CASRWTGGTLSYNEQFF
>TRBV29-1|TRBD2|TRBJ2-7
CSAAAGLASSYEQYF
>TRBV30|.|TRBJ2-5
CAWSELGGEAGETQYF
>TRBV7-9|TRBD1|TRBJ2-3
CASRSGTATDTQYF
>TRBV6-5|.|TRBJ1-5
CASSRGGDSNQPQHF
>TRBV29-1|.|TRBJ1-1
CSVETNTEAFF
>TRBV28|TRBD1|TRBJ1-1
CASSGSRGSAEAFF
>TRBV2|TRBD2|TRBJ2-7
CASSVWPSGSYEQYF
>TRBV6-1|TRBD2|TRBJ2-7
CASSEAGRSYEQYF
>TRBV27|.|TRBJ1-6
CASSLTRWGGNNSPLHF